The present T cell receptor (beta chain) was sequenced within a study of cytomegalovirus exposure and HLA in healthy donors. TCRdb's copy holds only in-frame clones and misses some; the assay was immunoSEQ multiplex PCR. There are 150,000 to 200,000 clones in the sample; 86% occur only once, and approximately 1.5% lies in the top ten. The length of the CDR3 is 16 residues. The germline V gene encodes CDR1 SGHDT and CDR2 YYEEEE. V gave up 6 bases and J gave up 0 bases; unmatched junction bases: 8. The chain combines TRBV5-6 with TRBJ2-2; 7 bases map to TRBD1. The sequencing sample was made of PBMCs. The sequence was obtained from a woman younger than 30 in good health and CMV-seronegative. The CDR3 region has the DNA TGTGCCAGCACCTTCAGACAGGGTCCGAACACCGGGGAGCTGTTTTTT. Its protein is CASTFRQGPNTGELFF.